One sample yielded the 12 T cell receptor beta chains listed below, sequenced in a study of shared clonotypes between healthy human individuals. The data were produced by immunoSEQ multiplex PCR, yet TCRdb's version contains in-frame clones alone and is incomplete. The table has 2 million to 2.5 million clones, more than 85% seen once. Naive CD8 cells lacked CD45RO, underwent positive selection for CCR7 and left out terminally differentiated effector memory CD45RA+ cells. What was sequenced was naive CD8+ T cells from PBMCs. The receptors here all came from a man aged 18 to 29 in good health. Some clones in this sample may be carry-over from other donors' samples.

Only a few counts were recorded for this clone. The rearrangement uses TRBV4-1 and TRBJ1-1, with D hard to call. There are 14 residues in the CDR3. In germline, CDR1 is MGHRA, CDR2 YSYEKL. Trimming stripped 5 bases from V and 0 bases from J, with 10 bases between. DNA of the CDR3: TGCGCCAGCAGCGGCAACATCTTGAACACTGAAGCTTTCTTT. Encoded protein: CASSGNILNTEAFF.

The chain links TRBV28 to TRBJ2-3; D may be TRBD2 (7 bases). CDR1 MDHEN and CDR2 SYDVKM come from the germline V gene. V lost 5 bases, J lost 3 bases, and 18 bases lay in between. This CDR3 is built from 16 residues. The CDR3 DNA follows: TGTGCCAGCAGTCCCTTGGGGGGGCGCCGGACAGATACGCAGTATTTT. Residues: CASSPLGGRRTDTQYF.

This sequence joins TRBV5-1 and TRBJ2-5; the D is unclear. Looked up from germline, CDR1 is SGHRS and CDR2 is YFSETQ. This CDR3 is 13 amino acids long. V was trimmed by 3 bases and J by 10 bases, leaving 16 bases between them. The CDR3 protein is CASSSDRSVDQYF. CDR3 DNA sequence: TGCGCCAGCAGCTCGGACCGCAGTGTGGACCAGTACTTC.

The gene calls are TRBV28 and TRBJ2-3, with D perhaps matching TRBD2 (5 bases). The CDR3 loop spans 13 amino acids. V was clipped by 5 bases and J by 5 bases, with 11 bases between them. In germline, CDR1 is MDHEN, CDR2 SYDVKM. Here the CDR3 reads CASSRTRVDTQYF. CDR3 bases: TGTGCCAGCAGTCGGACTCGGGTAGATACGCAGTATTTT.

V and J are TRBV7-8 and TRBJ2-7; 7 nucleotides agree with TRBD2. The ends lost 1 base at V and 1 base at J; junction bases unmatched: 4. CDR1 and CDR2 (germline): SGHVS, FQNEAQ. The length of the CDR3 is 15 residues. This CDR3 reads CASSLVGGWSYEQYF. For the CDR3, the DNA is TGTGCCAGCAGCTTAGTGGGGGGGTGGTCCTACGAGCAGTACTTC.

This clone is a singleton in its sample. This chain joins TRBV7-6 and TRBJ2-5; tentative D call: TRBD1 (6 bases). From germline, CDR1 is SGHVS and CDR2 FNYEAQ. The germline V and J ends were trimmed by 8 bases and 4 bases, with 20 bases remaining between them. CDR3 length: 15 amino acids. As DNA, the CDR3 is TGTGCCAGCGTCTCCATCGGGACACTCGGAGAGACCCAGTACTTC. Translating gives CASVSIGTLGETQYF.

The CDR3 DNA follows: TGTGCCAGCAGCACCGGGGGCGGACGCGACGAGCAGTACTTC. Amino acid sequence: CASSTGGGRDEQYF. This chain connects TRBV7-9 to TRBJ2-7, with D perhaps TRBD1 or TRBD2 (6 bases each). Trimming cost V 5 bases and J 5 bases, with 16 bases left between them. This CDR3 spans 14 amino acids. Germline loops: CDR1 SEHNR, CDR2 FQNEAQ (reference sequence). The variable domain in full, with the rest retrieved from reference TRBV7-9 and TRBJ2-7, is DTGVSQNPRHKITKRGQNVTFRCDPISEHNRLYWYRQTLGQGPEFLTYFQNEAQLEKSRLLSDRFSAERPKGSFSTLEIQRTEQGDSAMYLCASSTGGGRDEQYFGPGTRLTVT.

The CDR3 DNA sequence: TGTGCCAGCAGCTTGCGGAGGACAGTTGGCTACACCTTC. Protein product: CASSLRRTVGYTF. The rearrangement links TRBV5-6 to TRBJ1-2; possibly TRBD1 for D (6 bases). CDR3 length: 13 amino acids. Looked up from germline, CDR1 is SGHDT and CDR2 is YYEEEE. The V end was cut by 1 base, the J end by 7 bases, with 11 bases between. Based on the CDR3 plus reference TRBV5-6 and TRBJ1-2, the full variable domain is DAGVTQSPTHLIKTRGQQVTLRCSPKSGHDTVSWYQQALGQGPQFIFQYYEEEERQRGNFPDRFSGHQFPNYSSELNVNALLLGDSALYLCASSLRRTVGYTFGSGTRLTVV.

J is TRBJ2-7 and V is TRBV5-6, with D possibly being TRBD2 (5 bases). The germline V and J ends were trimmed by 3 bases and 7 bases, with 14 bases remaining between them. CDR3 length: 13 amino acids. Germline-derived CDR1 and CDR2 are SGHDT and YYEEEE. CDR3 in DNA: TGTGCCAGCAGCTCTGGACTGAGGGAAGAGCAGTACTTC. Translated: CASSSGLREEQYF.

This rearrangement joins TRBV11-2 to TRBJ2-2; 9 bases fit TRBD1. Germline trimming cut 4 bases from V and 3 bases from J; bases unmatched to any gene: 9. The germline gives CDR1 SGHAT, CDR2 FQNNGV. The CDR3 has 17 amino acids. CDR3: CASSSPDRGPDTGELFF. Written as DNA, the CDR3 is TGTGCCAGCAGCTCCCCGGACAGGGGTCCAGACACCGGGGAGCTGTTTTTT.

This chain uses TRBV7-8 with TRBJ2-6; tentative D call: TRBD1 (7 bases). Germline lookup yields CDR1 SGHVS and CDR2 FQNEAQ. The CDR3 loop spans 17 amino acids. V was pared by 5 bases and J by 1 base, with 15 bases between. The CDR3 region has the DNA TGTGCCAGCAGCGGGCGGGACAGAGGTTCTGGGGCCAACGTCCTGACTTTC. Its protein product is CASSGRDRGSGANVLTF.

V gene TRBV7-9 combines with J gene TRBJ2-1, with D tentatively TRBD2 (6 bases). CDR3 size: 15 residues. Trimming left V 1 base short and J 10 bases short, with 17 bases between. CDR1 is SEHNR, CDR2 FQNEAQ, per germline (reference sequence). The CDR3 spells CASSLGRGGVGEQFF. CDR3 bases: TGTGCCAGCAGCTTAGGACGGGGCGGGGTTGGGGAGCAGTTCTTC. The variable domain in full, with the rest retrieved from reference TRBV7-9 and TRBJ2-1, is DTGVSQNPRHKITKRGQNVTFRCDPISEHNRLYWYRQTLGQGPEFLTYFQNEAQLEKSRLLSDRFSAERPKGSFSTLEIQRTEQGDSAMYLCASSLGRGGVGEQFFGPGTRLTVL.